This is a list of T cell receptor beta chains from one sample in a study of T cell responses to AZD1222 COVID-19 vaccine. Here immunoSEQ multiplex PCR was the method, and the copy in TCRdb shows in-frame clones only, minus some. This sample has 100,000 to 150,000 clones, with more than 70% found just once. Source: peripheral blood, taken on day 0 of AZD1222 vaccination. These receptor sequences come from an adult in good health. Each CDR3 is given with its conserved first and last residue. D genes are given only for firm matches. Only some rows state a clone size, as once, few, many or a class for expanded clones.

J: TRBJ2-7; size: -; V: TRBV7-2; D: TRBD2; DNA: TGTGCCAGCAGCCGGACTAGCGGGAGCAGAGAGCAGTACTTC; CDR3: CASSRTSGSREQYF
J: TRBJ1-1; size: few; V: TRBV29-1; D: -; DNA: TGCAGCGTAGGAGGGGGGGGCACTGAAGCTTTCTTT; CDR3: CSVGGGGTEAFF
J: TRBJ2-3; size: -; V: TRBV5-1; D: -; DNA: TGCGCCAGCAGCCTAGGACGTTTTAGCACAGATACGCAGTATTTT; CDR3: CASSLGRFSTDTQYF
J: TRBJ1-3; size: -; V: TRBV9; D: -; DNA: TGTGCCAGCAGCGGTGGTATCCCTGGAAACACCATATATTTT; CDR3: CASSGGIPGNTIYF
J: TRBJ1-3; size: -; V: TRBV9; D: -; DNA: TGTGCCAGCAGCATCGGGACTGTGCTTGGAAACACCATATATTTT; CDR3: CASSIGTVLGNTIYF
J: TRBJ2-1; size: -; V: TRBV10-3; D: TRBD2; DNA: TGTGCCATCTCGGTCCGGCCTAGCGGTTCGCGGGATGAGCAGTTCTTC; CDR3: CAISVRPSGSRDEQFF
J: TRBJ2-2; size: -; V: TRBV5-1; D: TRBD1; DNA: TGCGCCAGCAGCTTGGGGTCGCGGACAGGGAACACCGGGGAGCTGTTTTTT; CDR3: CASSLGSRTGNTGELFF
J: TRBJ2-3; size: -; V: TRBV30; D: TRBD1; DNA: TGTGCCTGGAGTGAACAGGGGGCGAGCACAGATACGCAGTATTTT; CDR3: CAWSEQGASTDTQYF
J: TRBJ1-3; size: -; V: TRBV19; D: -; DNA: TGTGCCAGTAGTACCCAGGGCTCTGGAAACACCATATATTTT; CDR3: CASSTQGSGNTIYF
J: TRBJ2-3; size: -; V: TRBV2; D: -; DNA: TGTGCCAGCACTATCACCAGAAAGTCAGATACGCAGTATTTT; CDR3: CASTITRKSDTQYF
J: TRBJ2-7; size: -; V: TRBV6-2/TRBV6-3; D: -; DNA: TGTGCCAGCAGTTACCGACAGGTCGTTTGGGACGAGCAGTACTTC; CDR3: CASSYRQVVWDEQYF
J: TRBJ2-7; size: -; V: TRBV6-5; D: -; DNA: TGTGCCAGCAGGGTTGTGACCTACGAGCAGTACTTC; CDR3: CASRVVTYEQYF
J: TRBJ2-3; size: once; V: TRBV3-1/TRBV3-2; D: -; DNA: TGTGCCAGCAGCCAAGTGGGGCGTCCCCGGGGAGATACGCAGTATTTT; CDR3: CASSQVGRPRGDTQYF
J: TRBJ1-6; size: few; V: TRBV5-1; D: -; DNA: TGCGCCAGCAGCTTGGTGACGGGTGGTTCACCCCTCCACTTT; CDR3: CASSLVTGGSPLHF
J: TRBJ2-7; size: once; V: TRBV2; D: TRBD2; DNA: TGTGCCAGCAGTCGGTCGGGGACTAGCGGGGGCTACGAGCAGTACTTC; CDR3: CASSRSGTSGGYEQYF
J: TRBJ2-7; size: -; V: TRBV15; D: -; DNA: TGTGCCACCCGGGGAACGGCGCGAGGCGAGCAGTACTTC; CDR3: CATRGTARGEQYF
J: TRBJ2-1; size: -; V: TRBV9; D: TRBD1; DNA: TGTGCCAGCAGCGAAGGGGGCAAATCCTACAATGAGCAGTTCTTC; CDR3: CASSEGGKSYNEQFF
J: TRBJ1-2; size: -; V: TRBV7-9; D: -; DNA: TGTGCCAGCAGCCCAATAAGGGTTGACTATGGCTACACCTTC; CDR3: CASSPIRVDYGYTF
J: TRBJ1-4; size: -; V: TRBV18; D: TRBD1; DNA: TGTGCCAGCTCACCAGGGACAGGGGTTGAAAAACTGTTTTTT; CDR3: CASSPGTGVEKLFF
J: TRBJ2-1; size: -; V: TRBV3-1/TRBV3-2; D: TRBD2; DNA: TGTGCCAGCAGCCAAGTGACTAGCGGGAGTAATGAGCAGTTCTTC; CDR3: CASSQVTSGSNEQFF
J: TRBJ2-1; size: -; V: TRBV2; D: -; DNA: TGTGCCAGCAGTGAAAACCCTAGTGTCAGTGAGCAGTTCTTC; CDR3: CASSENPSVSEQFF
J: TRBJ1-2; size: few; V: TRBV10-2; D: TRBD1; DNA: TGCGCCAGCAGCCCCGGGTGGACAGGGTTACAAGAGATGTATGGCTACACCTTC; CDR3: CASSPGWTGLQEMYGYTF
J: TRBJ2-3; size: -; V: TRBV5-4; D: -; DNA: TGTGCCAGCAGTAGGGACCCCCAAGATACGCAGTATTTT; CDR3: CASSRDPQDTQYF
J: TRBJ2-2; size: -; V: TRBV7-9; D: -; DNA: TGTGCCAGCAGCCCGGTACGGGGTTTAGGCGGGGAGCTGTTTTTT; CDR3: CASSPVRGLGGELFF
J: TRBJ2-6; size: -; V: TRBV6-6; D: TRBD2; DNA: TGTGCCAGCAGTCTGCGGATGCGGGGGGCCACTAAGGCCAACGTCCTGACTTTC; CDR3: CASSLRMRGATKANVLTF
J: TRBJ2-5; size: -; V: TRBV7-3; D: TRBD1; DNA: TGTGCCAGCAGCACGGGACAGGAAGAGACCCAGTACTTC; CDR3: CASSTGQEETQYF
J: TRBJ1-3; size: -; V: TRBV25-1; D: -; DNA: TGTGCCAGCAGCCCCTCCTCCTCTGGAAACACCATATATTTT; CDR3: CASSPSSSGNTIYF
J: TRBJ1-4; size: -; V: TRBV4-1; D: -; DNA: TGCGCCAGCAGCCAAGATTGGCGGGCACGCGGAGAAAAACTGTTTTTT; CDR3: CASSQDWRARGEKLFF
J: TRBJ2-2; size: -; V: TRBV9; D: -; DNA: TGTGCCAGCAGGCTACAGGGCACCGGGGAGCTGTTTTTT; CDR3: CASRLQGTGELFF
J: TRBJ2-7; size: -; V: TRBV19; D: -; DNA: TGTGCCAGTAGCCCTCCGCGGCAGGGGATTGGAGAGCAGTACTTC; CDR3: CASSPPRQGIGEQYF
J: TRBJ1-1; size: few; V: TRBV28; D: TRBD1; DNA: TGTGCCAGCAGATCACAGGGGTACACTGAAGCTTTCTTT; CDR3: CASRSQGYTEAFF
J: TRBJ2-7; size: once; V: TRBV5-4; D: TRBD1; DNA: TGTGCCAGCAGTGCCGGGACAGCGAGCTCCTACGAGCAGTACTTC; CDR3: CASSAGTASSYEQYF
J: TRBJ1-3; size: -; V: TRBV18; D: -; DNA: TGTGCCAGCTCACCACCGGCCAGGATACTCCTCGGAAACACCATATATTTT; CDR3: CASSPPARILLGNTIYF
J: TRBJ1-1; size: -; V: TRBV28; D: -; DNA: TGTGCCAGCAGTTTAACGGACGCACTAGATTTGAACACTGAAGCTTTCTTT; CDR3: CASSLTDALDLNTEAFF
J: TRBJ2-7; size: -; V: TRBV6-2/TRBV6-3; D: TRBD1; DNA: TGTGCCAGCAGTTACTCGTGGACAGGGGTCTACGAGCAGTACTTC; CDR3: CASSYSWTGVYEQYF
J: TRBJ1-2; size: -; V: TRBV7-3; D: TRBD1; DNA: TGTGCCAGCAGCTTACCCACCGGGACAGGGTCGGGGGGCTACACCTTC; CDR3: CASSLPTGTGSGGYTF
J: TRBJ2-5; size: -; V: TRBV7-9; D: -; DNA: TGTGCCAGCAGCTTCGAGGGCGTGGGGAAGACCCAGTACTTC; CDR3: CASSFEGVGKTQYF
J: TRBJ2-1; size: once; V: TRBV6-1; D: -; DNA: TGTGCCAGCAGTGACCTCAATGAGCAGTTCTTC; CDR3: CASSDLNEQFF
J: TRBJ2-7; size: few; V: TRBV10-3; D: -; DNA: TGTGCCATCAGTGAGAATCCGGGAAACTACGAGCAGTACTTC; CDR3: CAISENPGNYEQYF
J: TRBJ2-6; size: -; V: TRBV27; D: -; DNA: TGTGCCAGTCGCCTAACTGGGGCCAACGTCCTGACTTTC; CDR3: CASRLTGANVLTF
J: TRBJ2-5; size: -; V: TRBV6-2/TRBV6-3; D: TRBD1; DNA: TGTGCCAGCAACCCTAACGACAGGGGGCTGGAGACCCAGTACTTC; CDR3: CASNPNDRGLETQYF
J: TRBJ2-7; size: -; V: TRBV13; D: TRBD1; DNA: TGTGCCAGCAGCTTAAGTAGGAGGGACAGGGGGACCTACGAGCAGTACTTC; CDR3: CASSLSRRDRGTYEQYF
J: TRBJ1-5; size: -; V: TRBV18; D: -; DNA: TGTGCCAGCTCATTGACTAAGGATCAGCCCCAGCATTTT; CDR3: CASSLTKDQPQHF
J: TRBJ1-1; size: -; V: TRBV28; D: -; DNA: TGTGCCAGCAGTTTTAATCGGAGAGCTTTCTTT; CDR3: CASSFNRRAFF
J: TRBJ2-2; size: -; V: TRBV27; D: TRBD2; DNA: TGTGCCAGCAGTTTATACCTTCCGGTGGACGGGGGGGCCACCGGGGAGCTGTTTTTT; CDR3: CASSLYLPVDGGATGELFF
J: TRBJ2-1; size: -; V: TRBV11-3; D: TRBD1; DNA: TGTGCCAGCAGCAGAGATGGGACAGGGACAATTCACGAGCAGTTCTTC; CDR3: CASSRDGTGTIHEQFF
J: TRBJ1-2; size: once; V: TRBV5-1; D: TRBD1; DNA: TGCGCCAGCAGCCTGGGACAGAGCAACTATGGCTACACCTTC; CDR3: CASSLGQSNYGYTF
J: TRBJ2-3; size: -; V: TRBV7-8; D: TRBD1; DNA: TGTGCCAGCAGCTTAGTGGAGCCGGGACAGGGAAGAATGGTTTGGGCAGATACGCAGTATTTT; CDR3: CASSLVEPGQGRMVWADTQYF
J: TRBJ2-1; size: -; V: TRBV11-2; D: -; DNA: TGTGCCAGCAGCTTAGTGGGGAAAGCGGATGAGCAGTTCTTC; CDR3: CASSLVGKADEQFF
J: TRBJ2-1; size: few; V: TRBV30; D: TRBD2; DNA: TGTGCCTGGAGTGTTATCGGACTAGCGGGGAGCAATGAGCAGTTCTTC; CDR3: CAWSVIGLAGSNEQFF